The 9 T cell receptor beta chains presented below share a single source sample, sequenced in a study of T cells in women clearing cervical HPV infection. Libraries were prepared by immunoSEQ multiplex PCR; TCRdb keeps only in-frame clonotypes and omits some of them. This table holds 15,000 or so clones. Source material: blood buffy coat. The receptors were sampled from a woman aged 18-70 years with a cervical HPV16 infection that either progressed to CIN3+ or cleared (not recorded which).

The CDR3 spells CASRGGGRYNEQFF. Partial CDR3 DNA: TGTGCCAGCAGGGGCGGGGGCCGGTACAATGAG. The rearrangement uses TRBV2 and TRBJ2-1; maybe TRBD2 (7 bases). The read ends 3 residues shy of where the CDR3 ends; the end is completed using the germline J gene. CDR1 and CDR2 from the germline V gene are SNHLY and FYNNEI. V was clipped by 6 bases and J by 4 bases, with 13 bases between them. The CDR3 is 14 amino acids.

The CDR3 reads CASSLGGGGNEQFF. The part of the CDR3 DNA that was read is TGTGCCAGCAGCTTAGGGGGGGGCGGGAATGAG. The rearrangement joins TRBV7-3 to TRBJ2-1; a possible D gene is TRBD2 (7 bases). The read terminates 3 residues ahead of where the CDR3 ends, so the germline J gene completes it. The CDR3 is 14 amino acids. In germline, CDR1 is SGHTA, CDR2 FQGTGA. V was cut by 2 bases and J by 7 bases, with 12 bases left in between.

About this clone itself: The read halts 3 residues ahead of the CDR3 end, with the missing end drawn from the germline J gene. V and J are TRBV30 and TRBJ1-2, with 8 bases that match TRBD1. Germline CDR1 GTSNPN, CDR2 SVGIG (reference sequence). The CDR3 covers 17 residues. Partial CDR3 DNA: TGTGCCTGGGCTCGTGCCCAAGGACAGGGAGTGTACAATGAC. It codes for CAWARAQGQGVYND. The CDR3 reads in full as CAWARAQGQGVYNDYTF. Drawing the rest from reference TRBV30 and TRBJ1-2, the complete variable domain is SQTIHQWPATLVQPVGSPLSLECTVEGTSNPNLYWYRQAAGRGLQLLFYSVGIGQISSEVPQNLSASRPQDRQFILSSKKLLLSDSGFYLCAWARAQGQGVYNDYTFGSGTRLTVV.

Note on this clone: The sequenced fragment ends 3 residues before the CDR3 boundary, so the rest is inferred from the germline J gene. The chain carries TRBV18 and TRBJ2-3; 7 positions match TRBD2. Per the germline V gene, CDR1 is KGHSH and CDR2 is LQKENI. This CDR3 region has 14 residues. This CDR3 is CASSPPSGDETQYF. The CDR3 DNA, read in part, is TGTGCCAGCTCACCGCCTAGCGGTGATGAGACG.

The CDR3 bases that were read are TGTGCCATCTCCGGGACAGATAATTCACCC. Translated, it gives CAISGTDNSP. From start to end, the CDR3 is CAISGTDNSPLHF. The chain couples TRBV10-3 to TRBJ1-6; 7 nucleotides agree with TRBD1. The CDR3 goes on 3 residues after the read ends, and that part is filled in from the germline J gene. CDR3 length equals 13 residues. With V trimmed by 8 bases and J by 5 bases, 3 bases remained unmatched. CDR1 is ENHRY and CDR2 is SYGVKD in the germline V gene.

Notes on this clone: The read ends 3 residues shy of where the CDR3 ends; the end is completed using the germline J gene. The chain joins TRBV7-6 to TRBJ2-5; 10 positions agree with TRBD2. After removal of 1 base from V and 7 bases from J, the junction contained 3 bases not matched to a gene. The CDR3 spans 14 residues. In germline, CDR1 is SGHVS, CDR2 FNYEAQ. Incomplete CDR3 DNA: TGTGCCAGCAGCTTAGACGAGCGGGGGGGGACC. Translating it yields CASSLDERGGT. The full CDR3 protein is CASSLDERGGTQYF.

With regard to this clone: The sequence runs out 3 residues before the end of the CDR3; the remainder is reconstructed from the germline J gene. The chain carries TRBV18 and TRBJ2-7; unclear D gene. The length of the CDR3 is 12 residues. In germline, CDR1 is KGHSH, CDR2 LQKENI. V lost 3 bases and J lost 6, with 9 bases in between. CDR3 region: CASSPGRGEQYF. CDR3 DNA, as far as it was read: TGTGCCAGCTCACCGGGCCGAGGCGAG.

Concerning this clone: The DNA ends 3 residues before the CDR3 does, and the rest of the CDR3 is filled in from the germline J gene. The rearrangement uses TRBV19 and TRBJ2-4, with D possibly TRBD1 on 6 matching bases. CDR3 size: 14 residues. Germline loops: CDR1 LNHDA, CDR2 SQIVND (reference sequence). Partial CDR3 DNA: TGTGCCAGTAGGGACAGACCCGTAACGGGTGGT. This translates into CASRDRPVTGG. The complete CDR3 reads CASRDRPVTGGQYF.

This clone registers medium-sized by frequency. CDR3 region: CAISDSVLDNEQFF. The CDR3 DNA, read in part, is TGTGCCATCAGTGATTCGGTATTGGACAATGAG. The rearrangement links TRBV10-3 to TRBJ2-1, with no clear D. The CDR3 end falls 3 residues outside the read, so it is completed with the germline J gene. The CDR3 runs to 14 residues. The germline V gene has CDR1 ENHRY and CDR2 SYGVKD. V gave up 3 bases and J gave up 5 bases, with 11 bases separating them.